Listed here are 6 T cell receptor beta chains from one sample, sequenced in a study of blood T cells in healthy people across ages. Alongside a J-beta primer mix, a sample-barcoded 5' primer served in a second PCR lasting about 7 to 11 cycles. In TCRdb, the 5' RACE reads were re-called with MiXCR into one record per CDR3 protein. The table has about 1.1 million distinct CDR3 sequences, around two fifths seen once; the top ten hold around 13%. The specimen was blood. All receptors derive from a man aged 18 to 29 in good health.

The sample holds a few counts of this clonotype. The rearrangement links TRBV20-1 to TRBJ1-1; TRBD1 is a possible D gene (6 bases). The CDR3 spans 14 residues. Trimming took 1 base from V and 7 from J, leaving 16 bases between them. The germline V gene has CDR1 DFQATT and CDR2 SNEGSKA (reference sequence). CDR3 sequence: CSARGSDRFGEAFF. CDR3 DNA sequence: TGCAGTGCTAGAGGGTCAGACAGGTTCGGTGAAGCTTTCTTT.

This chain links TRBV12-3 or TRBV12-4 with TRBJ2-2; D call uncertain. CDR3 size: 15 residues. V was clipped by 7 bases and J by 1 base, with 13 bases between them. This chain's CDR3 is CASILGSGNTGELFF. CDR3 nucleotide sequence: TGTGCCAGCATCCTTGGGTCGGGGAACACCGGGGAGCTGTTTTTT.

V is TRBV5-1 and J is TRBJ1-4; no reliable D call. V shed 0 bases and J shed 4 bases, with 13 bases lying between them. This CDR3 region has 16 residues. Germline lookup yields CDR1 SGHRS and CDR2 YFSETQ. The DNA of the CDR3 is TGCGCCAGCAGCTTGGATCGGCCGAGAGATAATGAAAAACTGTTTTTT. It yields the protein CASSLDRPRDNEKLFF.

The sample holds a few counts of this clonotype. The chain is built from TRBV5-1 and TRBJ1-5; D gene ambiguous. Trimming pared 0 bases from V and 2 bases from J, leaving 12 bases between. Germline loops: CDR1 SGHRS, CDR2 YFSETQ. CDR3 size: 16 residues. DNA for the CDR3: TGCGCCAGCAGCTTGGACGGATCCAAAGGCAATCAGCCCCAGCATTTT. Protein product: CASSLDGSKGNQPQHF.

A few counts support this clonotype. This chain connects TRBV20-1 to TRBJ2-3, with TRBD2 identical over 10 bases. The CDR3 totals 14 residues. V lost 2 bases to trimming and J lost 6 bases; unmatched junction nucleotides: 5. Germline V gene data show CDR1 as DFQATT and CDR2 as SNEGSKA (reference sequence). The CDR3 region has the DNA TGCAGTGCTAGACTAGCGGGGGAGGGGGATACGCAGTATTTT. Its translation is CSARLAGEGDTQYF.

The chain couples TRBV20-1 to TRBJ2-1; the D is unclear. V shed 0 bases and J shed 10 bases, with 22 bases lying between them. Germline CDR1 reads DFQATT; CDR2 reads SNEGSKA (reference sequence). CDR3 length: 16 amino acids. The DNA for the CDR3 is TGCAGTGCTAGAGATACGTCCGGTTTAGTACAAGTAGAGCAGTTCTTC. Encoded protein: CSARDTSGLVQVEQFF.